A selection of T cell receptor beta chains follows, all from one sample in a study of cytomegalovirus exposure and HLA in healthy donors. Measured with immunoSEQ multiplex PCR; TCRdb has only the in-frame clones, and not every one. The top ten clones hold less than 5% of a sample with 110,000 to 150,000 clones, about 70% of them seen once. The specimen sequenced was PBMCs. All receptors come from a man between 60 and 75 years old in good health and CMV-seronegative. Each CDR3 is given with its conserved first and last residue. D genes are given only for firm matches. Size is stated for part of the rows, as once, few or many counts, or as a class when the clone is expanded.

cdr3_nt cdr3_aa cdr3_length clone_size v_call d_call j_call
TGTGCCAGCAGCTTAGGACAGGAATCTAACTATGGCTACACCTTC CASSLGQESNYGYTF 15 few TRBV7-2 . TRBJ1-2
TGCGCCAGCAGCCAAGATCTTGTCACAGGGGGGATGAACACTGAAGCTTTCTTT CASSQDLVTGGMNTEAFF 18 . TRBV4-1 TRBD1 TRBJ1-1
TGTGCCATCAGTGAGGAGGGAGAGACCCAGTACTTC CAISEEGETQYF 12 . TRBV10-3 . TRBJ2-5
TGTGCCAGTAGTCCTAGCGGGATGAACACCGGGGAGCTGTTTTTT CASSPSGMNTGELFF 15 once TRBV19 TRBD2 TRBJ2-2
TGCGCCAGCAGCACTCTAGCGGGAGCTAACCATGAGCAGTTCTTC CASSTLAGANHEQFF 15 few TRBV5-1 TRBD2 TRBJ2-1
TGTGCCAGCAGCTTAGAGGTCCGGGGACTAGCGGTGGTTAGGGAGCAGTTCTTC CASSLEVRGLAVVREQFF 18 . TRBV11-2 TRBD2 TRBJ2-1
TGTGCCAGCAAAGGGGAGGTAAACCTAATGAACACTGAAGCTTTCTTT CASKGEVNLMNTEAFF 16 . TRBV5-4 . TRBJ1-1
TGTGCCATCAGAGGTTTACAGGGAACAGATACGCAGTATTTT CAIRGLQGTDTQYF 14 once TRBV10-3 . TRBJ2-3
TGTGCCAGCAGCTCTAAGGGAGACACTGAAGCTTTCTTT CASSSKGDTEAFF 13 . TRBV7-9 . TRBJ1-1
TGTGCCATCAGTGACCCCGGGGAGGGTGCGGGGCCCCCTCCGCTCTATGGCTACACCTTC CAISDPGEGAGPPPLYGYTF 20 . TRBV10-3 . TRBJ1-2
TGTGCCAGTGGTGGACTAGCGGGACGCTCCTACAATGAGCAGTTCTTC CASGGLAGRSYNEQFF 16 once TRBV19 TRBD2 TRBJ2-1
TGCAGCGTTGGGTCAGGGATAGGCACTGGGGCCAACGTCCTGACTTTC CSVGSGIGTGANVLTF 16 . TRBV29-1 . TRBJ2-6
TGTGCCAGCAGCATAGACAGGGGGCTGGACTATGGCTACACCTTC CASSIDRGLDYGYTF 15 . TRBV5-4 TRBD1 TRBJ1-2
TGTGCCAGCAGTTTATGGGGGCAGGGGAAATACAATGAGCAGTTCTTC CASSLWGQGKYNEQFF 16 few TRBV28 . TRBJ2-1
TGTGCCAGCAGTCCGGGGGTCTTGAACCCGAGGGGCTACGAGCAGTACTTC CASSPGVLNPRGYEQYF 17 . TRBV27 . TRBJ2-7
TGTGCCAGTAGTCTCCAGGGATTCGCTAATGAAAAACTGTTTTTT CASSLQGFANEKLFF 15 . TRBV19 . TRBJ1-4
TGTGCCTGGAGTCCCGGGACACAAGACTACGAGCAGTACTTC CAWSPGTQDYEQYF 14 . TRBV30 . TRBJ2-7
TGTGCCAGCAGCGTACCCCCTACTAGGCACGAGCAGTACTTC CASSVPPTRHEQYF 14 . TRBV9 . TRBJ2-7
TGTGCCAGTAAGGAGAAGAGGACTTTTAACTATGGCTACACCTTC CASKEKRTFNYGYTF 15 . TRBV19 . TRBJ1-2
TGTGCCAGCAGCGATATAGGAGAGGGGGATGGCTACACCTTC CASSDIGEGDGYTF 14 . TRBV9 . TRBJ1-2
TGTGCCAGCAGCTCCCGGGACAGAGATCCTTGGGAGACCCAGTACTTC CASSSRDRDPWETQYF 16 few TRBV7-8 TRBD1 TRBJ2-5
TGCGCCAGCAGCCCTTCGGGGACTAGCGCGAATGAGCAGTTCTTC CASSPSGTSANEQFF 15 . TRBV5-1 TRBD2 TRBJ2-1
TGTGCCAGCAGCAGAGGGCCCCGGGCTGCTCCAGATACGCAGTATTTT CASSRGPRAAPDTQYF 16 . TRBV5-4 . TRBJ2-3
TGCGCCAGCAGCTTGTCCTATAAATCGGACAGAATACTTGAAGCTTTCTTT CASSLSYKSDRILEAFF 17 . TRBV5-1 . TRBJ1-1
TGTGCCAGCAGTCCCGGCCCGGGGCAGTACTTC CASSPGPGQYF 11 once TRBV6-6 . TRBJ2-7